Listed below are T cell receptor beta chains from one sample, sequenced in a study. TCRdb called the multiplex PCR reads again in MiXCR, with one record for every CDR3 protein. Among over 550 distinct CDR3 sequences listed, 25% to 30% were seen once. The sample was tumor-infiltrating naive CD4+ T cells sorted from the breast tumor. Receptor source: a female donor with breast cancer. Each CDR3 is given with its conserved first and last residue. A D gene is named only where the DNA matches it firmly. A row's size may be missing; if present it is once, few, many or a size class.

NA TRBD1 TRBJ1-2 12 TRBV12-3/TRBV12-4 CASSLGQAYYTF TGTGCCAGCAGTCTCGGACAGGCCTACTACACCTTC
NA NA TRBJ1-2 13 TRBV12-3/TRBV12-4 CANVRDNNYGYTF TGTGCCAACGTCAGGGACAACAACTATGGCTACACCTTC
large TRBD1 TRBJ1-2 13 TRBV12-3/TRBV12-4 CASSLSPGTVHFF TGTGCCAGCAGTTTGAGTCCCGGGACAGTTCATTTCTTC
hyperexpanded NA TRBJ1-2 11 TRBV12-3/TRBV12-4 CASGAWYGYTF TGTGCCAGCGGGGCTTGGTATGGCTACACCTTC
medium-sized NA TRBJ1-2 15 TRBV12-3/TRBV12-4 CASSFSNGYNYGYTF TGTGCCAGCAGTTTTAGTAACGGTTATAACTATGGCTACACCTTC
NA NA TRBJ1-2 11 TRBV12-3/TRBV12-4 CASSTTGCYTF TGTGCCAGCAGTACGACAGGTTGCTACACCTTC
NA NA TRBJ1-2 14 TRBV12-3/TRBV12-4 CASLWESKSYGYTF TGTGCCAGTTTGTGGGAATCTAAGTCGTATGGCTACACCTTC
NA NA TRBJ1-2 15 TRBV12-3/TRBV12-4 CASSSSQAANYGYTF TGTGCCAGCAGTTCTTCCCAGGCGGCTAACTATGGCTACACCTTC
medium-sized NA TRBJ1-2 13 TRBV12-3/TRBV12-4 CASSLRQYYGYTF TGTGCCAGCAGTTTAAGGCAGTACTATGGCTACACCTTC
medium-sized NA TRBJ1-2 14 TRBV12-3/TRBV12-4 CASSPSRGGYGYTF TGTGCCAGCAGTCCCTCGAGGGGCGGCTATGGCTACACCTTC
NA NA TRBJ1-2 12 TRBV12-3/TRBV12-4 CASSSAAESYTF TGCGCCAGCAGTTCAGCAGCAGAGAGCTACACCTTC
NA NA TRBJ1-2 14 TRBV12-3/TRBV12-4 CACSPLGLNHGYTF TGTGCCTGCAGCCCATTGGGACTGAACCATGGCTACACCTTC
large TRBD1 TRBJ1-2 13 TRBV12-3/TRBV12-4 CASSFGQGDGYTF TGTGCCAGCAGTTTTGGACAGGGCGACGGCTACACCTTC
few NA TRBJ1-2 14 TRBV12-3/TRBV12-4 CASSLIRGGYGYTF TGTGCCAGCAGTCTCATAAGGGGAGGCTATGGCTACACCTTC
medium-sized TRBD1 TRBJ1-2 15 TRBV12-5 CASGFGENRGRGYTF TGTGCTAGTGGTTTTGGGGAAAACAGGGGTCGAGGCTACACCTTC
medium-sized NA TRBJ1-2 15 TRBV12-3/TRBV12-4 CASSFSGQVRDGYTF TGTGCCAGCAGTTTCTCGGGCCAAGTCAGGGATGGCTACACCTTC
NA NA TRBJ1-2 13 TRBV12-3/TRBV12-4 CASSPGTSYSYTF TGTGCCAGCAGTCCCGGGACAAGCTATAGCTACACCTTC
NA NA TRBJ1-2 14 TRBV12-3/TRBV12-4 CASSPLAPNYGHTF TGTGCCAGCAGCCCTTTGGCACCCAACTATGGCCACACCTTC
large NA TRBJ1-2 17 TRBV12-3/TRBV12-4 CASSLGSAPRRAYGYTF TGTGCCAGCAGTTTAGGGTCAGCACCCCGTCGGGCTTATGGCTACACCTTC
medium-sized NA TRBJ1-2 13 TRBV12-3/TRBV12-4 CASSLGRANGYTF TGTGCCAGCAGTTTAGGGAGAGCGAATGGCTACACCTTC
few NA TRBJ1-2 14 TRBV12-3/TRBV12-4 CASSLPRENYGYTF TGTGCCAGCAGTTTACCGAGGGAGAACTATGGCTACACCTTC
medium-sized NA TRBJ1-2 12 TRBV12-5 CASARDLYGYTF TGTGCTAGTGCCAGAGACCTCTATGGCTACACCTTC
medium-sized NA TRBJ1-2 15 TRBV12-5 CASGRITGQSYGYTF TGTGCTAGTGGCCGAATAACCGGACAGTCCTATGGCTACACCTTC
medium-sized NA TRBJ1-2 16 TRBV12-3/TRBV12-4 CASSPGSLSSGYGYTF TGTGCCAGCAGTCCCGGAAGTTTAAGTTCCGGCTATGGCTACACCTTC
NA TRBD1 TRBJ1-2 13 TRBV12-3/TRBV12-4 CASSLDRVFSCTF TGTGCCAGCAGTTTGGACAGGGTTTTCAGCTGCACCTTC
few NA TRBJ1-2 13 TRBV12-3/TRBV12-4 CASSLFSNYGHTF TGTGCCAGCAGTTTATTCAGTAACTATGGCCACACCTTC
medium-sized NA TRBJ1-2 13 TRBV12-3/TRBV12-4 CASSFGFNYGYTF TGTGCCAGCAGTTTTGGATTTAACTATGGCTACACCTTC
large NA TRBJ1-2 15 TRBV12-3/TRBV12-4 CASSLPLTGDYGYTF TGTGCCAGCAGCCTCCCCTTGACAGGAGATTATGGCTACACCTTC
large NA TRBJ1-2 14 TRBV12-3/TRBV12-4 CASSPLTPNYGYTF TGTGCCAGCAGCCCTTTGACACCCAACTATGGCTACACCTTC
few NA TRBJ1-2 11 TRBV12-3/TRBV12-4 CASTSGIGYTF TGTGCCAGCACGTCAGGGATAGGCTACACCTTC
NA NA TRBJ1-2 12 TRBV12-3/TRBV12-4 CASSSRVDGYTF TGTGCCAGCAGTTCGCGAGTGGATGGCTACACCTTC
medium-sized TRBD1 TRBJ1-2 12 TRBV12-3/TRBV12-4 CASSPTGDGYTF TGTGCCAGCAGTCCAACAGGGGACGGCTACACCTTC